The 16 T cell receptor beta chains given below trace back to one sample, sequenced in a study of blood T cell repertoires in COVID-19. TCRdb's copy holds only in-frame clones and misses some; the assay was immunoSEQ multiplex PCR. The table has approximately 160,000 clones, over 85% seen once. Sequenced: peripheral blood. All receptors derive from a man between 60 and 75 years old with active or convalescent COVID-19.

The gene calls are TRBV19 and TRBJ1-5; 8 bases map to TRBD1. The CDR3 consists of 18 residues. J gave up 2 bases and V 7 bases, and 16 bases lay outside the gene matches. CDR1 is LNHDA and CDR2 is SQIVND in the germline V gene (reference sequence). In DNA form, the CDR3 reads TGTGCCAGTATCGGACAGGGACGGTTCAGAACGGGCAATCAGCCCCAGCATTTT. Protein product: CASIGQGRFRTGNQPQHF.

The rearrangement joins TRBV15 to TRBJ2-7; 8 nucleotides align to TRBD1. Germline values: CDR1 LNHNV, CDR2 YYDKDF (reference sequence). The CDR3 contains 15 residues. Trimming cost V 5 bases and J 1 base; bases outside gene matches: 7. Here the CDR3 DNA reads TGTGCCACCAGCCTCGGGACAGGACCGTCCTACGAGCAGTACTTC. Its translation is CATSLGTGPSYEQYF.

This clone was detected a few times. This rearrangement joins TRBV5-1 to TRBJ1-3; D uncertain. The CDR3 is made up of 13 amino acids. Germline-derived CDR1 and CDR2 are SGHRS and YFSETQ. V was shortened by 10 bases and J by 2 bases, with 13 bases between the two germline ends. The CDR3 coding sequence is TGCGCCTCCTACTCATCGCCTGGAAACACCATATATTTT. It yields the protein CASYSSPGNTIYF. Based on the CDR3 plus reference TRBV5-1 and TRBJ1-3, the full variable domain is KAGVTQTPRYLIKTRGQQVTLSCSPISGHRSVSWYQQTPGQGLQFLFEYFSETQRNKGNFPGRFSGRQFSNSRSEMNVSTLELGDSALYLCASYSSPGNTIYFGEGSWLTVV.

The CDR3 DNA follows: TGTGCCATCAGTGGGAGGGTCGGGGGGCGAACTGAAGCTTTCTTT. Its translation is CAISGRVGGRTEAFF. The rearrangement uses TRBV10-3 and TRBJ1-1, with D possibly TRBD1 on 6 matching bases. Germline-derived CDR1 and CDR2 are ENHRY and SYGVKD. Trimming left V 4 bases short and J 5 bases short, with 17 bases between. The CDR3 is 15 residues long.

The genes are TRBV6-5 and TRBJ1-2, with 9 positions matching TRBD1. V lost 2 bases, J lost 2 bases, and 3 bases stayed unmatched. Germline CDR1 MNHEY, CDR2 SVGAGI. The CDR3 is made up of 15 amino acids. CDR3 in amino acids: CASSYRGQGNYGYTF. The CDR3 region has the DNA TGTGCCAGCAGTTACAGGGGACAGGGAAACTATGGCTACACCTTC.

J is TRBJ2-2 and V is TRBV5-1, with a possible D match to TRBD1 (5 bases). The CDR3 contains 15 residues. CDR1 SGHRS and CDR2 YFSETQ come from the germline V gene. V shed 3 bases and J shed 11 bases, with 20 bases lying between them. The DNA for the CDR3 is TGCGCCAGCAGCTCCCCCACAGGTTTCTCGCCCGAGCTGTTTTTT. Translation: CASSSPTGFSPELFF. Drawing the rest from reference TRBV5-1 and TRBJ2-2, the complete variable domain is KAGVTQTPRYLIKTRGQQVTLSCSPISGHRSVSWYQQTPGQGLQFLFEYFSETQRNKGNFPGRFSGRQFSNSRSEMNVSTLELGDSALYLCASSSPTGFSPELFFGEGSRLTVL.

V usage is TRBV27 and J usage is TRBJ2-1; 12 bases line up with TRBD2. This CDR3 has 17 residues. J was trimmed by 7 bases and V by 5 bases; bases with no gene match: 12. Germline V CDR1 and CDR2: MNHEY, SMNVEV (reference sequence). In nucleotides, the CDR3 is TGTGCCAGCAGTGAGATACCCGGACTAGCGGGGAATAATGAGCAGTTCTTC. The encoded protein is CASSEIPGLAGNNEQFF.

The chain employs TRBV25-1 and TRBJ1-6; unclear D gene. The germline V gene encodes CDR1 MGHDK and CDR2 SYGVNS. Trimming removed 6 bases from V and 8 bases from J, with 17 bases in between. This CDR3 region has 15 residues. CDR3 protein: CASSRTRVGYSPLHF. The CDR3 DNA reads TGTGCCAGCAGCCGAACGCGGGTGGGGTATTCACCCCTCCACTTT.

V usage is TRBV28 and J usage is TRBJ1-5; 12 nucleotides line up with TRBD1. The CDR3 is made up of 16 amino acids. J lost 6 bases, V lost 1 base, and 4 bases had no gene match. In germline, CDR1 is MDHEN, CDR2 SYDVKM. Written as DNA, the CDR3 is TGTGCCAGCAGTTTATTAGGGACAGGGGGCGTTCAGCCCCAGCATTTT. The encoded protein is CASSLLGTGGVQPQHF. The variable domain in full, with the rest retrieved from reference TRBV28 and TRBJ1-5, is DVKVTQSSRYLVKRTGEKVFLECVQDMDHENMFWYRQDPGLGLRLIYFSYDVKMKEKGDIPEGYSVSREKKERFSLILESASTNQTSMYLCASSLLGTGGVQPQHFGDGTRLSIL.

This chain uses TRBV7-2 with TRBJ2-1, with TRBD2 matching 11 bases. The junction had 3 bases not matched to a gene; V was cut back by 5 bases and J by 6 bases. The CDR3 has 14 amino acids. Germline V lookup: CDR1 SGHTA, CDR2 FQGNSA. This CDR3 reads CASSPGTSGNEQFF. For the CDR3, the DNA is TGTGCCAGCAGCCCCGGGACTAGCGGCAATGAGCAGTTCTTC.

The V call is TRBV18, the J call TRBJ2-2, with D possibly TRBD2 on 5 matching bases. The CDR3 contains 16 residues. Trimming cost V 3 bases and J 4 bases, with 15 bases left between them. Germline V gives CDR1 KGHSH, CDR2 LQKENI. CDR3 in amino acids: CASSPSSMSSTGELFF. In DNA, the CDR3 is TGTGCCAGCTCACCCTCTAGCATGTCGAGCACCGGGGAGCTGTTTTTT.

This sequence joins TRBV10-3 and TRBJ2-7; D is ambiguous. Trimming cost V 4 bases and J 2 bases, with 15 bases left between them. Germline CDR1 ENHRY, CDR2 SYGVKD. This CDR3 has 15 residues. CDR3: CAISGISPGAYEQYF. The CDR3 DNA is TGTGCCATCAGTGGAATTTCCCCGGGTGCCTACGAGCAGTACTTC.

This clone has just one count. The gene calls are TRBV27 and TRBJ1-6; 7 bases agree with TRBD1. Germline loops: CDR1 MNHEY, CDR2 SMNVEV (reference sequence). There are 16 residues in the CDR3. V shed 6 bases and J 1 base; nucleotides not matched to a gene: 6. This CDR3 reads CASRIQGLSYNSPLHF. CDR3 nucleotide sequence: TGTGCCAGCAGGATACAGGGGCTTTCCTATAATTCACCCCTCCACTTT.

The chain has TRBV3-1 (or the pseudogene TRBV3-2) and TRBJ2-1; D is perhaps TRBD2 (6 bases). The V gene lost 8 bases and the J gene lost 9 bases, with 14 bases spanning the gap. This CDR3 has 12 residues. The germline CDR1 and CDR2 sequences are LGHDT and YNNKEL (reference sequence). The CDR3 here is CASPHGLREQFF. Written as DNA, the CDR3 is TGTGCCAGCCCCCACGGACTACGTGAGCAGTTCTTC.

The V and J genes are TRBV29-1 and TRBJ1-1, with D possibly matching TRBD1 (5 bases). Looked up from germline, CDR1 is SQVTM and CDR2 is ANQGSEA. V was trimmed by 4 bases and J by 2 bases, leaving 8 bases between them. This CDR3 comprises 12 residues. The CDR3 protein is CSVGRGNTEAFF. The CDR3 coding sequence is TGCAGCGTTGGGAGGGGCAACACTGAAGCTTTCTTT.

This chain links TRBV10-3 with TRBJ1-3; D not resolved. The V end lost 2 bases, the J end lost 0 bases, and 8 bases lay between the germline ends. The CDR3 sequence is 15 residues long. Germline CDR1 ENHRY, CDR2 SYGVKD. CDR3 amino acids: CAISEVQNSGNTIYF. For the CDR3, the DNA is TGTGCCATCAGTGAGGTCCAGAACTCTGGAAACACCATATATTTT.